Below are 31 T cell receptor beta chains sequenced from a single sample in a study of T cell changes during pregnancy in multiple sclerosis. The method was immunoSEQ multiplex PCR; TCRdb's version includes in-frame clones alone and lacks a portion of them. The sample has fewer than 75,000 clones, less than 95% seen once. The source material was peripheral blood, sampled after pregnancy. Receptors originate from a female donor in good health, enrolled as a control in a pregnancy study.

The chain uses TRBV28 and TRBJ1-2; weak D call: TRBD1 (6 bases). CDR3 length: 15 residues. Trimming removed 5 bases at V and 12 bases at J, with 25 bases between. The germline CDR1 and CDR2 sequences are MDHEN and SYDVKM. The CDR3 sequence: CASSLGSGTTGSNTF. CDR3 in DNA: TGTGCCAGCAGTCTGGGGTCCGGGACAACCGGTTCAAACACCTTC.

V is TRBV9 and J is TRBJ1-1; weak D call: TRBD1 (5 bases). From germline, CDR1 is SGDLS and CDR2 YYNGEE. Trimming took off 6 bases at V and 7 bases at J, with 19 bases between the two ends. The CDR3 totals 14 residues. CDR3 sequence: CASTGGLLDNEAFF. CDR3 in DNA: TGTGCCAGCACCGGAGGGCTCCTGGACAATGAAGCTTTCTTT.

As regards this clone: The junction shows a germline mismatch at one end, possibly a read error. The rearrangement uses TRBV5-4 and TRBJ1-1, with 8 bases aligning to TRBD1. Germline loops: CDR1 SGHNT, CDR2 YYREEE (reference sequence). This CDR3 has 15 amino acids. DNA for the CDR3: TGTGCCAGCAGCCCGGAGGACAGGGTGAACGCTGAAGCTTTCTTT. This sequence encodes CASSPEDRVNAEAFF.

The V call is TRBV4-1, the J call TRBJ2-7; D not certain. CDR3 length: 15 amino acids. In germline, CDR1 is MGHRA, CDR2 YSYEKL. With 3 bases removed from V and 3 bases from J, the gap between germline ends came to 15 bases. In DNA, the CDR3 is TGCGCCAGCAGCCAGGTTGACACGAACCGCTACGAGCAGTACTTC. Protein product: CASSQVDTNRYEQYF.

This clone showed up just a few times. This CDR3 reads CATSRDGTGSPSFF. Here the CDR3 DNA reads TGTGCCACCAGCAGAGATGGAACAGGCAGCCCGAGCTTCTTT. The chain employs TRBV15 and TRBJ1-1, with D possibly TRBD1 on 5 matching bases. Per germline, CDR1 LNHNV and CDR2 YYDKDF (reference sequence). V lost 0 bases and J lost 14, with 19 bases in between. The CDR3 has 14 residues. The variable domain in full, with the rest retrieved from reference TRBV15 and TRBJ1-1, is DAMVIQNPRYQVTQFGKPVTLSCSQTLNHNVMYWYQQKSSQAPKLLFHYYDKDFNNEADTPDNFQSRRPNTSFCFLDIRSPGLGDTAMYLCATSRDGTGSPSFFGQGTRLTVV.

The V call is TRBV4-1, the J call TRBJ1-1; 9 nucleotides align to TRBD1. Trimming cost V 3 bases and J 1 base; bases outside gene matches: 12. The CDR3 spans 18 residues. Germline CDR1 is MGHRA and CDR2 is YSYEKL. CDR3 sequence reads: CASSHRTGALDWNTEAFF. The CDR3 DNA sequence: TGCGCCAGCAGCCACCGGACAGGGGCTCTTGATTGGAACACTGAAGCTTTCTTT.

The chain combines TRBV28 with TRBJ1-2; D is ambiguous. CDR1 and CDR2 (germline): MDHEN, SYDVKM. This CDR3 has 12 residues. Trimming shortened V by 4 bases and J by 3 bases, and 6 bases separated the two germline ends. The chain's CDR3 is CASSSRDYGYTF. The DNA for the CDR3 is TGTGCCAGCAGTTCACGGGACTATGGCTACACCTTC.

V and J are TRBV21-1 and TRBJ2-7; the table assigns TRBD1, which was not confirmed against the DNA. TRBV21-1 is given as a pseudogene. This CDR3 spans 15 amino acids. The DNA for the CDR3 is TGTGCCAGCAGCACTGACAGGGGGAGTAAATACGAGCAGTACTTC. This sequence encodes CASSTDRGSKYEQYF.

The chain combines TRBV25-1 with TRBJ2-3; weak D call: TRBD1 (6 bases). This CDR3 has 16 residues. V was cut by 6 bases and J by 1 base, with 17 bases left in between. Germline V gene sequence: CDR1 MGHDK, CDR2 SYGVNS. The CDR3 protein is CASRDTRGSGTDTQYF. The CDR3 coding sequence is TGTGCCAGCAGAGACACCAGGGGTTCGGGCACAGATACGCAGTATTTT. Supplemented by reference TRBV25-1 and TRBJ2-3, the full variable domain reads EADIYQTPRYLVIGTGKKITLECSQTMGHDKMYWYQQDPGMELHLIHYSYGVNSTEKGDLSSESTVSRIRTEHFPLTLESARPSHTSQYLCASRDTRGSGTDTQYFGPGTRLTVL.

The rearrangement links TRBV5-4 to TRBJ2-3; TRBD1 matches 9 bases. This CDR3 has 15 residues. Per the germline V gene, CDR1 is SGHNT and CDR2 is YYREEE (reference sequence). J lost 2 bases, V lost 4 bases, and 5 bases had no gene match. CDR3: CASSVGQGLTDTQYF. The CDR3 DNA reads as TGTGCCAGCAGCGTGGGACAGGGCCTCACAGATACGCAGTATTTT.

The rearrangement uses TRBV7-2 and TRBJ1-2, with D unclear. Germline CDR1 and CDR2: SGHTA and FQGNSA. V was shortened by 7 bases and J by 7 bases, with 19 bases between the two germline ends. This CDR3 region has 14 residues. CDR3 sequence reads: CASTRGKGTSGYTF. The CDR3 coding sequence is TGTGCCAGCACACGAGGGAAGGGAACGTCTGGCTACACCTTC.

CDR3 nucleotides: TGTGCCATCAATCCCCAGGGGGACAGCAATGAGCAGTTCTTC. It yields the protein CAINPQGDSNEQFF. The rearrangement joins TRBV10-3 to TRBJ2-1; TRBD1 agrees at 7 bases. Trimming took 7 bases from V and 6 from J; bases not matched to a gene: 9. This CDR3 region has 14 residues. Germline V gene data show CDR1 as ENHRY and CDR2 as SYGVKD.

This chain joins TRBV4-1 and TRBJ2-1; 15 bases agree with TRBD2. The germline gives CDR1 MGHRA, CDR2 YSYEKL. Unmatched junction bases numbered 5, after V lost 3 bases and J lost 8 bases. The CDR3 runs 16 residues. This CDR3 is CASSHLGLAGGDEQFF. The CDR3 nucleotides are TGCGCCAGCAGCCACCTCGGACTAGCGGGAGGGGATGAGCAGTTCTTC.

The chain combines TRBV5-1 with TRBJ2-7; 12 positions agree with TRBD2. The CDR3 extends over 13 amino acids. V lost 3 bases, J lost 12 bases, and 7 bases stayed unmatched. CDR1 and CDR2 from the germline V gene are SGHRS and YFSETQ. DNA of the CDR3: TGCGCCAGCAGCTCGGGACTAGCGGGCCGGTGGTACTTC. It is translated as CASSSGLAGRWYF.

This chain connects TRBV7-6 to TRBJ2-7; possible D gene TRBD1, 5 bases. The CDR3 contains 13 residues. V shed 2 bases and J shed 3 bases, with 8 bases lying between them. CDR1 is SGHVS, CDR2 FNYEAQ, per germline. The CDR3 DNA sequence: TGTGCCAGCAGCTTATCCAGGGACTACGAGCAGTACTTC. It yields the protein CASSLSRDYEQYF.

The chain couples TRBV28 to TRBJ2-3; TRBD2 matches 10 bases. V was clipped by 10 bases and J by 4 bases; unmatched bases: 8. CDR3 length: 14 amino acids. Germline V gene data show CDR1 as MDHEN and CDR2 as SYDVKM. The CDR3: CATGASGSADTQYF. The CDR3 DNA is TGTGCCACCGGGGCTAGCGGGAGTGCAGATACGCAGTATTTT. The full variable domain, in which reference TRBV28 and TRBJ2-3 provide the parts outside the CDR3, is DVKVTQSSRYLVKRTGEKVFLECVQDMDHENMFWYRQDPGLGLRLIYFSYDVKMKEKGDIPEGYSVSREKKERFSLILESASTNQTSMYLCATGASGSADTQYFGPGTRLTVL.

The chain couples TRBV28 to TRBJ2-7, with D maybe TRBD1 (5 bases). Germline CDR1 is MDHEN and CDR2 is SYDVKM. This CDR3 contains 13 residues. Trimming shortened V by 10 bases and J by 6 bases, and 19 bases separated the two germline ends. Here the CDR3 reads CATIDRGQGEQYF. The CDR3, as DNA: TGTGCCACCATCGATAGGGGCCAAGGCGAGCAGTACTTC.

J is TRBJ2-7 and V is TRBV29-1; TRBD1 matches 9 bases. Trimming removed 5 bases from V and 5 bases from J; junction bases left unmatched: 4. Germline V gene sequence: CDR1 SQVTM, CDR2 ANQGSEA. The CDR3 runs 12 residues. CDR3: CSVRDRDHEQYF. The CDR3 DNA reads TGCAGCGTTCGGGACAGGGACCACGAGCAGTACTTC.

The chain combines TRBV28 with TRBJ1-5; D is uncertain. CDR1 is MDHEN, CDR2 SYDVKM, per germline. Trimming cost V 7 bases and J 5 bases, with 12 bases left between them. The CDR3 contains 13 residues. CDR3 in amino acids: CASTYSSYQPQHF. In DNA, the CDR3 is TGTGCCAGCACCTACAGTTCATATCAGCCCCAGCATTTT. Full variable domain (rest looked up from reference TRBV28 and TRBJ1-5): DVKVTQSSRYLVKRTGEKVFLECVQDMDHENMFWYRQDPGLGLRLIYFSYDVKMKEKGDIPEGYSVSREKKERFSLILESASTNQTSMYLCASTYSSYQPQHFGDGTRLSIL.

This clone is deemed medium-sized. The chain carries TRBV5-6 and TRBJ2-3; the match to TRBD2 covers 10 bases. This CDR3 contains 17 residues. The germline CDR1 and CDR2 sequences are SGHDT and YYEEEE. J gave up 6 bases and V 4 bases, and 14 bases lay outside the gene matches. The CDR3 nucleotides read TGTGCCAGCAGCCTGATGACTAGCGGGCCCATAGTTGATACGCAGTATTTT. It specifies CASSLMTSGPIVDTQYF.

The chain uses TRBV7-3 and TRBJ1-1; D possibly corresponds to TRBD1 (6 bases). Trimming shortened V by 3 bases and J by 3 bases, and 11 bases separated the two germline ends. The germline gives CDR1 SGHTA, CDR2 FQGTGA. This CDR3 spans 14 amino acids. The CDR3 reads CASSFGGGHTEAFF. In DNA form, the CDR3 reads TGTGCCAGCAGCTTTGGGGGGGGGCACACTGAAGCTTTCTTT.

Written as DNA, the CDR3 is TGTGCCAGCAGCCCCATAAGGCAGCGACGGGCCTACGAGCAGTACTTC. It translates to CASSPIRQRRAYEQYF. The genes are TRBV11-2 and TRBJ2-7; D is unresolved. Germline assignment: CDR1 SGHAT and CDR2 FQNNGV. Between the trimmed V and J ends, which lost 5 bases and 2 bases, there was a span of 19 bases. This CDR3 is built from 16 residues.

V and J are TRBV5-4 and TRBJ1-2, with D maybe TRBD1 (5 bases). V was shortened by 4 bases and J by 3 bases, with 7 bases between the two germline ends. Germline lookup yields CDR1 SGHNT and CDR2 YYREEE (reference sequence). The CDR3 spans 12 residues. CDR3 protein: CASSPGDYGYTF. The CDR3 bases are TGTGCCAGCAGCCCGGGGGACTATGGCTACACCTTC.

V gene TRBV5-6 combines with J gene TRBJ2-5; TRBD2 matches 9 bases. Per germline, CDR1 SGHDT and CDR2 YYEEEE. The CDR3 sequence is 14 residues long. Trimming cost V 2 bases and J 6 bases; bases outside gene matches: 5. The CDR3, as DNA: TGTGCCAGCAGCTTAGCGGGGGGATGGAAGACCCAGTACTTC. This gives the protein CASSLAGGWKTQYF.

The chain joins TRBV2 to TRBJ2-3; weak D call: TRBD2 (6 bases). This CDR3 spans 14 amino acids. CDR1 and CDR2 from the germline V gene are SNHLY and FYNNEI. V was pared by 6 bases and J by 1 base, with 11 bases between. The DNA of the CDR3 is TGTGCCAGCAGCAGGGAGGCCGGCACAGATACGCAGTATTTT. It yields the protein CASSREAGTDTQYF.

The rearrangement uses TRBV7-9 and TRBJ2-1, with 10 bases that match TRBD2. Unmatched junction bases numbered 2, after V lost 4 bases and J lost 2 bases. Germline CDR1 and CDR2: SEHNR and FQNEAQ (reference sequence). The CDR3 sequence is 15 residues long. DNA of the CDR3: TGTGCCAGCAGCTGGACTAGCGGAACCTACAATGAGCAGTTCTTC. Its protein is CASSWTSGTYNEQFF.

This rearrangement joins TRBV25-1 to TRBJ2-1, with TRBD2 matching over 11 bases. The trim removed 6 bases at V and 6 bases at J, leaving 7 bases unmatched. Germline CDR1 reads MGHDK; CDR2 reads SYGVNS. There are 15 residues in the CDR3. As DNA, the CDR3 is TGTGCCAGCAGCCGAACTAGCGGGAGTATCAATGAGCAGTTCTTC. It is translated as CASSRTSGSINEQFF.

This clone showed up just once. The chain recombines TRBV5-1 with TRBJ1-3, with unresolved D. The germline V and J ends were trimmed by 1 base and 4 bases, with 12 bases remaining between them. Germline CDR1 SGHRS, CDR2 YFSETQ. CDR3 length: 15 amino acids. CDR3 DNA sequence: TGCGCCAGCAGCTTGATTGGAGACTCGGGAAACACCATATATTTT. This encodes CASSLIGDSGNTIYF.

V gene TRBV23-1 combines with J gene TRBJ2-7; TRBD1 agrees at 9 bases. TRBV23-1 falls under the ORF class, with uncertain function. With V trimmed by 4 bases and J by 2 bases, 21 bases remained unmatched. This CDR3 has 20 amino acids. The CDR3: CASSRIPKDRGPDQTYEQYF. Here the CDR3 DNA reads TGCGCCAGCAGTCGTATCCCTAAGGACAGGGGTCCCGACCAGACCTACGAGCAGTACTTC.

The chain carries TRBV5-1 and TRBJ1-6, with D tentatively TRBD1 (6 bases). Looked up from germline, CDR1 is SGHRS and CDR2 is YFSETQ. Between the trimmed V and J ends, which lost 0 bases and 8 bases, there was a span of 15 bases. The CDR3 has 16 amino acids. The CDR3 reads CASSLGSQGRDSPLHF. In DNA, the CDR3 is TGCGCCAGCAGCTTGGGGTCCCAGGGGAGGGATTCACCCCTCCACTTT.

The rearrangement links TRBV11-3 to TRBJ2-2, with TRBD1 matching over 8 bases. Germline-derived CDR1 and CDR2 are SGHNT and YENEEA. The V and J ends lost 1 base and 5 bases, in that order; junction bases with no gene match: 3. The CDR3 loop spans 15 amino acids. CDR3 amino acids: CASSLGQGRTGELFF. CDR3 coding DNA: TGTGCCAGCAGCTTAGGACAGGGGAGGACCGGGGAGCTGTTTTTT.